This T cell receptor beta chain comes out of a study of T cells in Graves' hyperthyroidism and ophthalmopathy. Study findings and constraints: In validation, the model predicted ophthalmopathy. These predictions came a median approximately 6.5 months before onset.

The source material, RNA transcripts, was used to amplify TCR beta CDR3 regions. First-round RT-PCR of the TCR CDR3 relied on the HTBI primer set. TCRdb reprocessed the multiplex PCR reads via MiXCR and lists one record per CDR3 protein. The table lists about 510,000 distinct CDR3 sequences, 14% of them singletons. The table lists this clonotype with many counts. Its specificity is unknown. The V gene's germline CDR1 is SEHNR and CDR2 FQNEAQ (reference sequence). Trimming at V came to 5 bases and at J to 5 bases, leaving 8 bases not matched to a gene. CDR3 length: 14 amino acids. Hyperthyroidism was newly diagnosed in patients aged 18 to 65 (duration under 2 months). Investigators excluded patients with uncontrolled infection, other autoimmune disease, pregnancy or lactation. The PBMCs had their origin in around 10 ml of fresh peripheral blood.

The sequencing input was blood. The chain recombines TRBV7-9 with TRBJ2-5, with 7 bases matching TRBD1. The clonotype comes from a woman between 40 and 55 years old with Graves' hyperthyroidism. In DNA, the CDR3 is TGTGCCAGCAGCCCCAGGACAGGCGTGGAGACCCAGTACTTC. It codes for CASSPRTGVETQYF.